The following is a T cell receptor (beta chain) sequence with its context. The antigen is unknown. These data are taken from a study of cytomegalovirus exposure and HLA in healthy donors. The PCR made use of 60 Vbeta and 13 Jbeta primers. Profiled with immunoSEQ multiplex PCR; TCRdb holds only in-frame clones, not every one. The sample has some 150,000 clones, approximately 74% seen once; the top ten hold 2.8%. Study results and limitations: CMV serostatus was the sole immune exposure data available.

The sequence was obtained from a man aged 18-30 years in good health and CMV-seronegative. The sequenced sample consisted of PBMCs.

CDR3 region: CASSQGQGLERQYF. The CDR3 region has the DNA TGTGCCAGCAGTCAAGGACAGGGTCTGGAGCGGCAGTACTTC. The chain links TRBV2 to TRBJ2-5; 8 bases map to TRBD1. Looked up from germline, CDR1 is SNHLY and CDR2 is FYNNEI. The ends lost 5 bases at V and 11 bases at J; junction bases unmatched: 13. CDR3 length: 14 amino acids.